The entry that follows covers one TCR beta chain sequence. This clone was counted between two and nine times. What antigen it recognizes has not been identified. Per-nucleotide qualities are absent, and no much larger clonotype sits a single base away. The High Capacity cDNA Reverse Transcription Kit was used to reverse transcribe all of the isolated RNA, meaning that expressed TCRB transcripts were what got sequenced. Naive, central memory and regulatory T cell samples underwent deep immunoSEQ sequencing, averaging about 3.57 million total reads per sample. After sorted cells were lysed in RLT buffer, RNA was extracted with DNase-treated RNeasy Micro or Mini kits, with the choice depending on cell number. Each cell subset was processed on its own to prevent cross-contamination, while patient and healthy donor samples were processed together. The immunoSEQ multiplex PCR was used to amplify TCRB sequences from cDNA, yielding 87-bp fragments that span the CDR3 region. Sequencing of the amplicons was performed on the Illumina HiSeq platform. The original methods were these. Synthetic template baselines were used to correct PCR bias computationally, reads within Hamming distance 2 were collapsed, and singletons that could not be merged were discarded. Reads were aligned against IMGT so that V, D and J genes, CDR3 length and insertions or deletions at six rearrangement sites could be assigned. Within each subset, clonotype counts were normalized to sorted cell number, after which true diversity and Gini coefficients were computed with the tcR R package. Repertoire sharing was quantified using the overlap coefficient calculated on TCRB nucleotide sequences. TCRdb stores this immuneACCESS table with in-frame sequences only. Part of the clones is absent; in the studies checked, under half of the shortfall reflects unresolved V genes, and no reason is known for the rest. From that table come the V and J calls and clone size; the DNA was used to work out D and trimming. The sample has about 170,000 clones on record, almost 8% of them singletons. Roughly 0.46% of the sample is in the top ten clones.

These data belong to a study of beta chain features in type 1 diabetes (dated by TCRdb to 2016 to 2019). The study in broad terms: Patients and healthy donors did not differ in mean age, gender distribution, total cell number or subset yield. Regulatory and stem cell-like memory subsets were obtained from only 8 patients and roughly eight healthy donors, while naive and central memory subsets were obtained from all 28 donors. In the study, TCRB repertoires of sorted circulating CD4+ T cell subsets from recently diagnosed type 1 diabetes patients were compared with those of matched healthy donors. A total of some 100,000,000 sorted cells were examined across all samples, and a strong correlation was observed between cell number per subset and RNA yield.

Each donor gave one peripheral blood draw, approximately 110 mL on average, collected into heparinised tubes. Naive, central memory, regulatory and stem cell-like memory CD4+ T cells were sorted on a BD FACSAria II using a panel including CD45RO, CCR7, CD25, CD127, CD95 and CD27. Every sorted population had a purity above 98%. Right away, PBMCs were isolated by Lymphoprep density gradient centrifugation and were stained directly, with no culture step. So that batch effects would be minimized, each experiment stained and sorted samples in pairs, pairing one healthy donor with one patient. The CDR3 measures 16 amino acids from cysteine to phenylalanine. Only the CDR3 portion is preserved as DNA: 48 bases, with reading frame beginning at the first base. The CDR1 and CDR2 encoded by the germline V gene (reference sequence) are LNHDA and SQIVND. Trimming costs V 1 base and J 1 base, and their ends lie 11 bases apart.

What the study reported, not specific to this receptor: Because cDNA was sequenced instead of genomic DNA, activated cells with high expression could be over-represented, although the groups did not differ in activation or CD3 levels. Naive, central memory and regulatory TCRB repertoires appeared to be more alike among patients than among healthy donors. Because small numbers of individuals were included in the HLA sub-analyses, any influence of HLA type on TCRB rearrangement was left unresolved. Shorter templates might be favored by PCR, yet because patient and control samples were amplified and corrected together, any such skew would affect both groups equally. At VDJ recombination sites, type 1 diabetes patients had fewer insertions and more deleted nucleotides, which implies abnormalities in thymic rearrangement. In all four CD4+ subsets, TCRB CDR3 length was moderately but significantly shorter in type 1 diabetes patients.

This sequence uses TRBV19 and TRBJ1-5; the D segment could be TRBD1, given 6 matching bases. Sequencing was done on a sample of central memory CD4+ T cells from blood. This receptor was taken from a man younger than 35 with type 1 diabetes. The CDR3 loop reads CASSIVWGLSNQPQHF. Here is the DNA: TGTGCCAGTAGTATAGTTTGGGGGCTCAGCAATCAGCCCCAGCATTTT.